The present entry profiles one T cell receptor beta chain with its context. Trimming pared 2 bases from V and 6 bases from J, leaving 22 bases between. Per germline, CDR1 MNHEY and CDR2 SVGEGT. This CDR3 contains 18 residues. The entry originates in a study of identical twins. TCRdb redid the calling of the 5' RACE reads with MiXCR, one entry per CDR3 protein. Counted here are roughly 1,500,000 distinct CDR3 sequences, about 32% occurring once; the ten biggest clones make up approximately 0.25%. The J gene is TRBJ2-2, the V gene TRBV6-2 or TRBV6-3; D gene uncertain. The clonotype was recovered from a newborn girl in good health. Material: cord blood. The CDR3 protein is CASSYLSHFGYQAGELFF. The CDR3 DNA sequence: TGTGCCAGCAGTTACCTCTCCCATTTTGGGTATCAGGCCGGGGAGCTGTTTTTT.